This TCR beta chain was sequenced for a study of T-cell memory formation after mild COVID-19. The length of the CDR3 is 17 residues. Germline loops: CDR1 ENHRY, CDR2 SYGVKD. Trimming took 4 bases from V and 4 from J; bases not matched to a gene: 13. This clonotype was detected only a few times. Its specificity is unknown. Findings and caveats of the study: Contracting CD8+ clones were enriched in EMRA, CD4+ mainly in CM and EM. Clones that contracted from day 15 to 85 had balanced CD4/CD8; later expanders were CD4+ biased.

TCRdb processed the 5' RACE reads anew with MiXCR; each CDR3 protein has one entry. This table has some 490,000 distinct CDR3 sequences, 15% to 20% appearing once. The rearrangement uses TRBV10-3 and TRBJ2-1; 7 bases fit TRBD1. This receptor was taken from an adult woman who had mild COVID-19 (a few samples of this study predate the infection). Cell type and time point are not known. Material: PBMCs or a T cell subset sorted from them (not recorded which). This CDR3 is CAISASSGTERYNEQFF. DNA of the CDR3: TGTGCCATCAGTGCTTCCTCCGGGACAGAACGTTACAATGAGCAGTTCTTC.